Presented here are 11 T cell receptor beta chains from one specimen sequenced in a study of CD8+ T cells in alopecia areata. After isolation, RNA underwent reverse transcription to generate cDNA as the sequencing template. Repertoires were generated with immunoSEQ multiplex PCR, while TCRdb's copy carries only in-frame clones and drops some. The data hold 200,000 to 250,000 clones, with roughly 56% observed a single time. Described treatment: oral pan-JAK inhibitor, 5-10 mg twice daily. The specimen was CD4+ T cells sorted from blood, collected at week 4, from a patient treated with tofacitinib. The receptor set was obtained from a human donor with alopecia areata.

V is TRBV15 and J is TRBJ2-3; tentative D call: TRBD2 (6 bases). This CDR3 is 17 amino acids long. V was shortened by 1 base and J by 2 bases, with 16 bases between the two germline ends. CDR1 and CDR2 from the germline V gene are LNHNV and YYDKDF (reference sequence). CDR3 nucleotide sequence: TGTGCCACCAGCAGAGGTGGACTACCTCAAATCACAGATACGCAGTATTTT. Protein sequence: CATSRGGLPQITDTQYF.

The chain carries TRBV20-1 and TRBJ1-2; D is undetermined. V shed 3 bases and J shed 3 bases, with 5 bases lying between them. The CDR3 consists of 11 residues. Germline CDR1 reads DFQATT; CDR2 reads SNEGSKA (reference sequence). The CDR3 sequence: CSASGDYGYTF. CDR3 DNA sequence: TGCAGTGCTAGCGGGGACTATGGCTACACCTTC.

As DNA, the CDR3 is TGCACCAGCAGCCAAGATCCCTTCAAGCAGCGGGGGACCACAGATACGCAGTATTTT. It specifies CTSSQDPFKQRGTTDTQYF. This chain links TRBV1 with TRBJ2-3; the tabulated D call, TRBD2, remains unverified against the DNA. TRBV1 is an annotated pseudogene. The CDR3 runs 19 residues.

For the CDR3, the DNA is TGTGCCAGCAGTCCGACGGACAGGGTGGGATACAATGAGCAGTTCTTC. Encoded protein: CASSPTDRVGYNEQFF. The chain is built from TRBV27 and TRBJ2-1; 8 nucleotides match TRBD1. Germline CDR1 MNHEY, CDR2 SMNVEV (reference sequence). This CDR3 contains 16 residues. The V gene end was trimmed by 5 bases and the J gene end by 4 bases; junction bases not matched to a gene: 10.

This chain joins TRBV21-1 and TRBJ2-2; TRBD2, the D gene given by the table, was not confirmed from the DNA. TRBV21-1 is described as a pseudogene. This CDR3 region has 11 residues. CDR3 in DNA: TGTGCCAGCATCATAGCCGGGGAGCTGTTTTTT. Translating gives CASIIAGELFF.

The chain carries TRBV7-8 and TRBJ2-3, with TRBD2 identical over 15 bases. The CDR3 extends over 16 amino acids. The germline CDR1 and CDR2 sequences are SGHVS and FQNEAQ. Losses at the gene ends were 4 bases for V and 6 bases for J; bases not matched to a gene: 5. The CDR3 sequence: CASSSGLAGGRDTQYF. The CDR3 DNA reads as TGTGCCAGCAGCTCGGGACTAGCGGGGGGCAGGGATACGCAGTATTTT.

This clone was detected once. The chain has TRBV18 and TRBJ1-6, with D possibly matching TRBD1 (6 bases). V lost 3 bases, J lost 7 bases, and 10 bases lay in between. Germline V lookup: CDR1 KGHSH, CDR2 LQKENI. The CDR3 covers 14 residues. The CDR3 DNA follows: TGTGCCAGCTCACCGCCGGGACACAATTCACCCCTCCACTTT. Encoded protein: CASSPPGHNSPLHF. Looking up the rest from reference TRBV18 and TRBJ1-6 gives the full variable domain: NAGVMQNPRHLVRRRGQEARLRCSPMKGHSHVYWYRQLPEEGLKFMVYLQKENIIDESGMPKERFSAEFPKEGPSILRIQQVVRGDSAAYFCASSPPGHNSPLHFGNGTRLTVT.

This CDR3 is CAWMGGRTEAFF. The CDR3 DNA reads TGTGCCTGGATGGGGGGGCGGACTGAAGCTTTCTTT. The chain carries TRBV30 and TRBJ1-1, with D possibly matching TRBD1 (6 bases). V was trimmed by 4 bases and J by 5 bases, leaving 11 bases between them. This CDR3 is built from 12 residues. Germline V gene sequence: CDR1 GTSNPN, CDR2 SVGIG (reference sequence).

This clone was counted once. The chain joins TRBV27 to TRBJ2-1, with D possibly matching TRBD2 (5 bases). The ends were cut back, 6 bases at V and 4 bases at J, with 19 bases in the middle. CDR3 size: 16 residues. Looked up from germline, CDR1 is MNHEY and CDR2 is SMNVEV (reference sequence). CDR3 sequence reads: CASSPGLWPGYNEQFF. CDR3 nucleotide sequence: TGTGCCAGCAGCCCTGGACTCTGGCCGGGATACAATGAGCAGTTCTTC.

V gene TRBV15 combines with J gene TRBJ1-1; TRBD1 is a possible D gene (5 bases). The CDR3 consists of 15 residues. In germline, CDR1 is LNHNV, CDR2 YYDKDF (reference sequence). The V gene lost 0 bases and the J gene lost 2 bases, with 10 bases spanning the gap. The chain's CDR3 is CATSRDAGYNTEAFF. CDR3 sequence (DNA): TGTGCCACCAGCAGAGATGCAGGGTATAACACTGAAGCTTTCTTT. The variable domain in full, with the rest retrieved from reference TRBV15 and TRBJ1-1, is DAMVIQNPRYQVTQFGKPVTLSCSQTLNHNVMYWYQQKSSQAPKLLFHYYDKDFNNEADTPDNFQSRRPNTSFCFLDIRSPGLGDTAMYLCATSRDAGYNTEAFFGQGTRLTVV.

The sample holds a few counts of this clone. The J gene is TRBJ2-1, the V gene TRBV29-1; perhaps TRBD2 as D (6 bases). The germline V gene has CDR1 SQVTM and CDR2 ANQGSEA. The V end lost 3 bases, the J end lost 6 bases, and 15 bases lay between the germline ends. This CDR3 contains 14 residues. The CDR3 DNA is TGCAGCGTTGAGCCCAGGATGGGGGGCAATGAGCAGTTCTTC. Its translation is CSVEPRMGGNEQFF.